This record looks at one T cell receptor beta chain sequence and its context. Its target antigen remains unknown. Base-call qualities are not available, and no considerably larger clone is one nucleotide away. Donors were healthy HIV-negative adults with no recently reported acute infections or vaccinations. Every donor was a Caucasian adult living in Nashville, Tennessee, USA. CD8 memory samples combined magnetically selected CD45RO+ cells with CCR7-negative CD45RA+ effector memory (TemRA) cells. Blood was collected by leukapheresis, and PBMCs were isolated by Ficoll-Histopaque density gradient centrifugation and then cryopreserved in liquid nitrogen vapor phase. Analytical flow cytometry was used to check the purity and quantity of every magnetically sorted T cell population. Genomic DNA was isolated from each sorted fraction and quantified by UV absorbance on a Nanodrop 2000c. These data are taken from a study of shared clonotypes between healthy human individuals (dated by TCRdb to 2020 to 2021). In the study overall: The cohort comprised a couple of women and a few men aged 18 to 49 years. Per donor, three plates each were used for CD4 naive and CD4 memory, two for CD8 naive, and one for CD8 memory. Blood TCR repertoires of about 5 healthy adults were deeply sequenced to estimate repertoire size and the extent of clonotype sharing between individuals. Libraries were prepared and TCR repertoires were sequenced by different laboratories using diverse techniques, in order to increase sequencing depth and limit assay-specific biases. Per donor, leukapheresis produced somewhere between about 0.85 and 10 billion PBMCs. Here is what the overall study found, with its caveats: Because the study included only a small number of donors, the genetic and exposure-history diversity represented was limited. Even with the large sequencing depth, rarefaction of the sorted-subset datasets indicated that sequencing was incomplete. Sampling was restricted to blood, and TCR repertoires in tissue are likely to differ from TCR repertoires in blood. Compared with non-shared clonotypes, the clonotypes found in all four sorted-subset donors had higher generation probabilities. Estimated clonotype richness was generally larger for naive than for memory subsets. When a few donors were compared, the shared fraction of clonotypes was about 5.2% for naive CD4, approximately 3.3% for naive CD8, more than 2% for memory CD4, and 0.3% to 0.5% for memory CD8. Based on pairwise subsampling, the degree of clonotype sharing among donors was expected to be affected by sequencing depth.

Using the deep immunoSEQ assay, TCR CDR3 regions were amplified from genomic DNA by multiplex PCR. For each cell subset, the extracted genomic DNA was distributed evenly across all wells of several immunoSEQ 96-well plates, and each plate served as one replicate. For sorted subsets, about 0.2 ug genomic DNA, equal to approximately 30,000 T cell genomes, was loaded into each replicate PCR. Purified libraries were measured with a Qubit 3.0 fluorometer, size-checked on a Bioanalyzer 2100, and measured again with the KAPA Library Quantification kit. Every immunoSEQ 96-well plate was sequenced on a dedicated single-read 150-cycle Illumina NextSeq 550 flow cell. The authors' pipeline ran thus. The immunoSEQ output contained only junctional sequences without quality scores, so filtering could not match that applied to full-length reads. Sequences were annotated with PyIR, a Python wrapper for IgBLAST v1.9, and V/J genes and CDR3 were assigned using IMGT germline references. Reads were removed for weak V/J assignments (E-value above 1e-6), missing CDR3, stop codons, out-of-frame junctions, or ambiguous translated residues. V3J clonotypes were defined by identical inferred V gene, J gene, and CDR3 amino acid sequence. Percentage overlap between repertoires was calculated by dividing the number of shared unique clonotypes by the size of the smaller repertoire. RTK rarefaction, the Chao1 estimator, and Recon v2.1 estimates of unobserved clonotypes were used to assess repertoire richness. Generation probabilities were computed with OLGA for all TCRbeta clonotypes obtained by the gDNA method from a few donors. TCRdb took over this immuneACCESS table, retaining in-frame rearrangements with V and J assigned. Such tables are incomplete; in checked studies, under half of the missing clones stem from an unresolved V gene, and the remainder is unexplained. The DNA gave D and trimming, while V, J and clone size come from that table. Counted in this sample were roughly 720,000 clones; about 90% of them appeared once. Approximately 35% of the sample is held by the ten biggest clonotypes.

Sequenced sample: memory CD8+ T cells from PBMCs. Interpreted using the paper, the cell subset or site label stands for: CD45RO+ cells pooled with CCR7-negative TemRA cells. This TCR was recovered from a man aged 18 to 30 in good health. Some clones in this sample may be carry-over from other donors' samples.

The sequence in DNA is TGCGCCAGCAGCCAAGATACCGGCCCCAACTACGAGCAGTACTTC. Its protein reads: CASSQDTGPNYEQYF. The chain is made from TRBV4-3 and TRBJ2-5; there is no confident call for the D gene. The J call may be faulty, since TRBJ2-7 better matches the DNA end. From a lookup of the germline V gene, CDR1 and CDR2 are LGHNA and YSLEER. Reading from cysteine to phenylalanine, the CDR3 counts 15 amino acids. The sequence is cut down to CDR3 DNA, 45 bases in frame from base 1.